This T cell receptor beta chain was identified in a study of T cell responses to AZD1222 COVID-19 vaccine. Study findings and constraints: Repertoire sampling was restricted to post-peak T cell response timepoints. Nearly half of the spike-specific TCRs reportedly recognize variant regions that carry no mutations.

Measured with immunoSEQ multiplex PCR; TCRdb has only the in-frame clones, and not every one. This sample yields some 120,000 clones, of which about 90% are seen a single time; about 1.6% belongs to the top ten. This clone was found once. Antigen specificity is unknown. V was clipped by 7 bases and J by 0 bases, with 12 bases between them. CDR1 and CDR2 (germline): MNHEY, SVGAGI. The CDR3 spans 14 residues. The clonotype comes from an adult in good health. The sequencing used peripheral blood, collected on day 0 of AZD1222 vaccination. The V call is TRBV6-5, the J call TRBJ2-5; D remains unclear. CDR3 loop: CASTPARYQETQYF. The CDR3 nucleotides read TGTGCCAGCACCCCCGCCAGGTACCAAGAGACCCAGTACTTC.